What follows describes a single TCR beta chain. The sample comes from a study of blood T cell repertoires in COVID-19. CDR1 MNHEY and CDR2 SMNVEV come from the germline V gene (reference sequence). The CDR3 spans 13 residues. Trimming removed 2 bases from V and 8 bases from J, with 10 bases in between. Libraries were prepared by immunoSEQ multiplex PCR; TCRdb keeps only in-frame clonotypes and omits some of them. Here the sample spans roughly 110,000 clones, more than 70% being singletons. The V and J genes are TRBV27 and TRBJ2-1; maybe TRBD2 (6 bases). The sample comprised peripheral blood. The sequence came from a woman in her seventies who had recovered from COVID-19. The CDR3 bases are TGTGCCAGCAGTTTAGGAGGGGCCTATGAGCAGTTCTTC. Translating it yields CASSLGGAYEQFF.